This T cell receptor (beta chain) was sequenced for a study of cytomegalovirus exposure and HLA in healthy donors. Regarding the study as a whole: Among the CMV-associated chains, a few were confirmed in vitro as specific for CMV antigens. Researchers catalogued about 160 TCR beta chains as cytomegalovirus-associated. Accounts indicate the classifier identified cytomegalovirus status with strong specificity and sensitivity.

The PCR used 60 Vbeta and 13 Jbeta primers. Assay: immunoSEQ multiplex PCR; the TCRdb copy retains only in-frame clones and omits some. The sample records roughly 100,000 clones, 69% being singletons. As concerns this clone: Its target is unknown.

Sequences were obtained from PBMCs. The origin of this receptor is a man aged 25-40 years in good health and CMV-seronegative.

The CDR3 DNA is TGTGCCAGCAGCTTGCCGTCCTATGGCTACACCTTC. Translated: CASSLPSYGYTF. The chain carries TRBV5-6 and TRBJ1-2; D remains unclear. The CDR3 extends over 12 amino acids. The germline gives CDR1 SGHDT, CDR2 YYEEEE. V gave up 1 base and J gave up 4 bases, with 5 bases separating them. The full variable domain, in which reference TRBV5-6 and TRBJ1-2 provide the parts outside the CDR3, is DAGVTQSPTHLIKTRGQQVTLRCSPKSGHDTVSWYQQALGQGPQFIFQYYEEEERQRGNFPDRFSGHQFPNYSSELNVNALLLGDSALYLCASSLPSYGYTFGSGTRLTVV.